This T cell receptor beta chain was recorded in a study of cytomegalovirus exposure and HLA in healthy donors. PCR employed 60 Vbeta and 13 Jbeta primers. The data were produced by immunoSEQ multiplex PCR, yet TCRdb's version contains in-frame clones alone and is incomplete. The repertoire table contains about 100,000 clones. The CDR3 runs to 12 residues. V lost 4 bases, J lost 6 bases, and 9 bases lay in between. Germline assignment: CDR1 SEHNR and CDR2 FQNEAQ (reference sequence). The rearrangement joins TRBV7-9 to TRBJ1-1; TRBD1 is a possible D gene (6 bases). The source material was PBMCs. This TCR came from a man aged 50-59 years in good health and CMV-seronegative. The CDR3 DNA reads TGTGCCAGCAGCTGGGGGCAGGCTGAAGCTTTCTTT. Translation gives CASSWGQAEAFF.